The clone carrying this TCR beta chain has a handful of counts. Its antigen is unknown. This record belongs to a study of CD8+ T cells in alopecia areata. Study-level information: Oral tofacitinib (5 to 10 mg twice daily) was administered to treated patients. Overall study results and limits: Resident alphabeta T-cell populations of normal skin are likewise subject to sequencing in scalp samples.

Extraction of RNA preceded its reverse transcription into cDNA, which served as the sequencing template. The assay was immunoSEQ multiplex PCR, and TCRdb's table has in-frame clones only and misses some. The data contain more than 75,000 clones, around 45% of them singletons. CD4+ and CD8+ T cells were sorted from PBMCs stained for CD3, CD4 and CD8. CDR3 length: 13 residues. In germline, CDR1 is SGHTA, CDR2 FQGNSA. With 2 bases removed from V and 5 bases from J, the gap between germline ends came to 8 bases. Sequencing was done on a sample of CD4+ T cells sorted from blood. This TCR was recovered from a human donor with alopecia areata. The chain employs TRBV7-2 and TRBJ2-3; tentative D call: TRBD2 (6 bases). The CDR3 DNA sequence: TGTGCCAGCAGCTTACAGGGAGGAGATACGCAGTATTTT. Protein: CASSLQGGDTQYF.